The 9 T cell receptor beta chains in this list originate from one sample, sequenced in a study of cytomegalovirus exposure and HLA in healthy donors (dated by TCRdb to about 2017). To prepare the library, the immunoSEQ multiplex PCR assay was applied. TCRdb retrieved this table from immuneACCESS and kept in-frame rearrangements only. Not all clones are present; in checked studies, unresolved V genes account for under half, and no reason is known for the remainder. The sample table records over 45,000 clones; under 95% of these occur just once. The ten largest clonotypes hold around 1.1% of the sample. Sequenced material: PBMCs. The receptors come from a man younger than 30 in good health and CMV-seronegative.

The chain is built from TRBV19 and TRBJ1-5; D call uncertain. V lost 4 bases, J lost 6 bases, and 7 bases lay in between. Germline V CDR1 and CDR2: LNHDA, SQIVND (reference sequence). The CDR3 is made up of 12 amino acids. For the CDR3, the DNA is TGTGCCAGTAGTAGACACTCTCAGCCCCAGCATTTT. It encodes CASSRHSQPQHF.

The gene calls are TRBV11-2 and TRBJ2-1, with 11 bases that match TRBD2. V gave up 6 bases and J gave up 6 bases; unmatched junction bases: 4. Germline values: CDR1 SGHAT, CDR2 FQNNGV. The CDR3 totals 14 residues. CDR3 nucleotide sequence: TGTGCCAGCAGATCCCTAGCGGGAGGCAATGAGCAGTTCTTC. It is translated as CASRSLAGGNEQFF.

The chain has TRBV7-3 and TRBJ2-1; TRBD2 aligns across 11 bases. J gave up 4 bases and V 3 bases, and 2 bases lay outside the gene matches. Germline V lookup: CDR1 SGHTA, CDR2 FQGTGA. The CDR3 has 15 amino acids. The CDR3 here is CASSFTSGSYNEQFF. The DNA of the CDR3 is TGTGCCAGCAGCTTTACTAGCGGGAGTTACAATGAGCAGTTCTTC.

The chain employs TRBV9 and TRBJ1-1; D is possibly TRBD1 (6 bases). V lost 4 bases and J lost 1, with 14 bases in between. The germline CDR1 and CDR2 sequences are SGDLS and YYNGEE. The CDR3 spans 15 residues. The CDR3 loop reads CASSTGGAGNTEAFF. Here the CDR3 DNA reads TGTGCCAGCAGCACTGGGGGGGCAGGGAACACTGAAGCTTTCTTT. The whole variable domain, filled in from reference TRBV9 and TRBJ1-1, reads DSGVTQTPKHLITATGQRVTLRCSPRSGDLSVYWYQQSLDQGLQFLIQYYNGEERAKGNILERFSAQQFPDLHSELNLSSLELGDSALYFCASSTGGAGNTEAFFGQGTRLTVV.

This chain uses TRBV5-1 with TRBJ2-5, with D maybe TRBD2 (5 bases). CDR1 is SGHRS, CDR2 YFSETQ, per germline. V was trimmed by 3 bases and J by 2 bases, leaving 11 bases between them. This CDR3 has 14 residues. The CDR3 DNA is TGCGCCAGCAGCTCGGTCCCGGGACAAGAGACCCAGTACTTC. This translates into CASSSVPGQETQYF.

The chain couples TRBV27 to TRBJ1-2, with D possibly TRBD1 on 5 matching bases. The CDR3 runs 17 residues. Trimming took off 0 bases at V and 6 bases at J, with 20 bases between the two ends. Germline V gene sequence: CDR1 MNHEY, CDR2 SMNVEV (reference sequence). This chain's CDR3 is CASSLSSTMTARDGYTF. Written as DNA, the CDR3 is TGTGCCAGCAGTTTATCGTCCACAATGACAGCCCGCGATGGCTACACCTTC.

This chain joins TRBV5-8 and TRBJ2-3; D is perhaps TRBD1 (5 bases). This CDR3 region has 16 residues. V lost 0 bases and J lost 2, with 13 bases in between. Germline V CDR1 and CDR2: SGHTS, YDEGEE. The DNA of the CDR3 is TGTGCCAGCAGCTTGGGACCCCAGGGATCCACAGATACGCAGTATTTT. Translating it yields CASSLGPQGSTDTQYF.

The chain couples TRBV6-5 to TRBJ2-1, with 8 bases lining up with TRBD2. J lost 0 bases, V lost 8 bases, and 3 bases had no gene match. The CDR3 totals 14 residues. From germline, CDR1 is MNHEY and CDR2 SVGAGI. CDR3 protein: CASVSGSSYNEQFF. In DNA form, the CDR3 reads TGTGCCAGCGTCAGCGGGAGCTCCTACAATGAGCAGTTCTTC.

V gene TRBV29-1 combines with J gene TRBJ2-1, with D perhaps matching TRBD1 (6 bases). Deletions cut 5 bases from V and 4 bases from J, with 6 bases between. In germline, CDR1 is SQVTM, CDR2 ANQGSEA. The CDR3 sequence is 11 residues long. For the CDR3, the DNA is TGCAGCGTTACAGGGTACAATGAGCAGTTCTTC. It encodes CSVTGYNEQFF.